This passage covers 21 T cell receptor beta chains from one sample sequenced in a study of OX40 agonist ivuxolimab in advanced cancers. Clones were read by immunoSEQ multiplex PCR, and TCRdb kept only the in-frame ones, dropping some. The table lists 65,000 to 75,000 clones, 80% to 95% of them singletons, with more than 0.4% in the top ten. Sequencing was performed on CD4+ or CD8+ T cells sorted from blood, taken in a trial of the OX40 agonist ivuxolimab. All receptors derive from an adult with an advanced solid tumor such as melanoma, head and neck, liver or kidney cancer.

The CDR3 region is CASSLGGDGRSSYEQYF. Written as DNA, the CDR3 is TGTGCCAGCAGCTTAGGGGGCGACGGGAGGAGCTCCTACGAGCAGTACTTC. The chain couples TRBV7-9 to TRBJ2-7; the match to TRBD2 covers 7 bases. Germline CDR1 reads SEHNR; CDR2 reads FQNEAQ (reference sequence). This CDR3 spans 17 amino acids. Germline trimming cut 1 base from V and 0 bases from J; bases unmatched to any gene: 9.

The CDR3 nucleotides are TGTGCCATCAGTACGGGACAGGGGAACTATGGCTACACCTTC. Translation: CAISTGQGNYGYTF. This rearrangement joins TRBV10-3 to TRBJ1-2, with 10 positions matching TRBD1. The CDR3 is made up of 14 amino acids. The V and J ends lost 5 bases and 2 bases, in that order; junction bases with no gene match: 2. Looked up from germline, CDR1 is ENHRY and CDR2 is SYGVKD.

V and J are TRBV10-1 and TRBJ2-4, with D perhaps matching TRBD1 or TRBD2 (6 bases each). The CDR3 contains 14 residues. CDR1 and CDR2 from the germline V gene are WNHNN and SYGVQD (reference sequence). The ends were cut back, 3 bases at V and 3 bases at J, with 9 bases in the middle. The DNA of the CDR3 is TGCGCCAGCAGTGACGGAGGGGGCAAAAACATTCAGTACTTC. Translation gives CASSDGGGKNIQYF.

V usage is TRBV7-6 and J usage is TRBJ2-2, with TRBD2 matching 16 bases. Unmatched junction bases numbered 6, after V lost 2 bases and J lost 0 bases. In germline, CDR1 is SGHVS, CDR2 FNYEAQ. CDR3 length: 20 residues. The CDR3 loop reads CASSLLPGLAGGPNTGELFF. The CDR3 DNA reads as TGTGCCAGCAGCTTACTTCCGGGACTAGCGGGAGGGCCGAACACCGGGGAGCTGTTTTTT. The variable domain in full, with the rest retrieved from reference TRBV7-6 and TRBJ2-2, is GAGVSQSPRYKVTKRGQDVALRCDPISGHVSLYWYRQALGQGPEFLTYFNYEAQQDKSGLPNDRFSAERPEGSISTLTIQRTEQRDSAMYRCASSLLPGLAGGPNTGELFFGEGSRLTVL.

The V call is TRBV19, the J call TRBJ1-3; D not certain. In germline, CDR1 is LNHDA, CDR2 SQIVND (reference sequence). The CDR3 consists of 14 residues. V lost 7 bases and J lost 5, with 15 bases in between. The CDR3 region is CASMDLSNRNTIYF. The CDR3 DNA is TGTGCCAGTATGGACCTTTCTAATCGAAACACCATATATTTT.

This chain connects TRBV20-1 to TRBJ1-1; tentative D call: TRBD1 (6 bases). Trimming shortened V by 0 bases and J by 8 bases, and 7 bases separated the two germline ends. This CDR3 has 11 amino acids. In germline, CDR1 is DFQATT, CDR2 SNEGSKA (reference sequence). CDR3 in DNA: TGCAGTGCTAGAGAGGGGGCCGAAGCTTTCTTT. It is translated as CSAREGAEAFF.

The rearrangement uses TRBV18 and TRBJ1-5, with TRBD1 matching over 7 bases. Germline-derived CDR1 and CDR2 are KGHSH and LQKENI. The trim removed 4 bases at V and 8 bases at J, leaving 8 bases unmatched. The CDR3 runs to 14 residues. CDR3 loop: CASSQTTGFEPQHF. CDR3 DNA: TGTGCCAGCTCACAAACGACAGGGTTTGAGCCCCAGCATTTT.

The chain combines TRBV29-1 with TRBJ2-1; 10 positions agree with TRBD2. This CDR3 spans 15 amino acids. J gave up 9 bases and V 4 bases, and 12 bases lay outside the gene matches. Germline V gene sequence: CDR1 SQVTM, CDR2 ANQGSEA. DNA of the CDR3: TGCAGCGTTGCCCGTAGGCTAGCGGGAGTAGGTGAGCAGTTCTTC. Protein: CSVARRLAGVGEQFF.

The chain combines TRBV18 with TRBJ2-7; D remains unclear. V lost 1 base to trimming and J lost 2 bases, with 3 bases between them. The germline gives CDR1 KGHSH, CDR2 LQKENI. The CDR3 is 12 residues long. The CDR3 is CASSPQTYEQYF. CDR3 bases: TGTGCCAGCTCACCACAAACCTACGAGCAGTACTTC.

The chain combines TRBV6-5 with TRBJ2-1; 7 bases are shared with TRBD2. Germline lookup yields CDR1 MNHEY and CDR2 SVGAGI. The CDR3 runs to 15 residues. J lost 2 bases, V lost 7 bases, and 8 bases had no gene match. The CDR3 DNA sequence: TGTGCCAGCAAAAGTAGCGGGCGACCCTACAATGAGCAGTTCTTC. Translating gives CASKSSGRPYNEQFF.

This chain connects TRBV7-9 to TRBJ1-1, with 9 bases matching TRBD1. Losses at the gene ends were 1 base for V and 3 bases for J; bases not matched to a gene: 0. From germline, CDR1 is SEHNR and CDR2 FQNEAQ (reference sequence). This CDR3 has 14 residues. The CDR3 is CASSLGQGDTEAFF. Here the CDR3 DNA reads TGTGCCAGCAGCTTAGGACAGGGGGACACTGAAGCTTTCTTT.

The J gene is TRBJ2-1, the V gene TRBV19, with 10 bases fitting TRBD1. The germline V gene encodes CDR1 LNHDA and CDR2 SQIVND (reference sequence). The CDR3 runs 15 residues. The V and J ends lost 2 bases and 5 bases, in that order; junction bases with no gene match: 3. DNA for the CDR3: TGTGCCAGTAGTATAACGGGACAGGGGCACAATGAGCAGTTCTTC. Its protein is CASSITGQGHNEQFF.

The chain joins TRBV7-2 to TRBJ2-7; D is unresolved. The CDR3 contains 13 residues. The germline V gene has CDR1 SGHTA and CDR2 FQGNSA. V lost 2 bases, J lost 0 bases, and 5 bases lay in between. The CDR3 loop is CASSLSSSYEQYF. The CDR3 coding sequence is TGTGCCAGCAGCTTAAGCAGCTCCTACGAGCAGTACTTC.

V and J are TRBV7-8 and TRBJ2-4; D not resolved. The CDR3 extends over 17 amino acids. Trimming took off 1 base at V and 0 bases at J, with 13 bases between the two ends. Germline loops: CDR1 SGHVS, CDR2 FQNEAQ. CDR3 loop: CASSLGAQYLAKNIQYF. CDR3 nucleotide sequence: TGTGCCAGCAGCTTAGGGGCCCAGTACTTAGCCAAAAACATTCAGTACTTC. The full variable domain, rest sourced from reference TRBV7-8 and TRBJ2-4, is GAGVSQSPRYKVAKRGQDVALRCDPISGHVSLFWYQQALGQGPEFLTYFQNEAQLDKSGLPSDRFFAERPEGSVSTLKIQRTQQEDSAVYLCASSLGAQYLAKNIQYFGAGTRLSVL.

This chain's CDR3 is CASSYSSYSGNTIYF. The CDR3, as DNA: TGTGCCAGCAGTTACTCGTCCTACTCTGGAAACACCATATATTTT. This sequence joins TRBV6-5 and TRBJ1-3; D is ambiguous. Germline loops: CDR1 MNHEY, CDR2 SVGAGI. This CDR3 comprises 15 residues. The V end was cut by 0 bases, the J end by 0 bases, with 6 bases between.

This clone came up a few times. The gene calls are TRBV5-1 and TRBJ2-1, with 14 bases aligning to TRBD2. Germline loops: CDR1 SGHRS, CDR2 YFSETQ. Losses at the gene ends were 3 bases for V and 3 bases for J; bases not matched to a gene: 5. This CDR3 has 17 residues. CDR3 in amino acids: CASSYMGLAGVYNEQFF. CDR3 DNA sequence: TGCGCCAGCAGCTACATGGGACTAGCGGGGGTCTACAATGAGCAGTTCTTC.

This rearrangement joins TRBV7-2 to TRBJ2-1, with 7 bases lining up with TRBD2. The V gene end was trimmed by 4 bases and the J gene end by 6 bases; junction bases not matched to a gene: 9. Germline lookup yields CDR1 SGHTA and CDR2 FQGNSA. This CDR3 comprises 15 residues. The CDR3 sequence: CASSSPGSGTNEQFF. The CDR3 DNA reads as TGTGCCAGCAGCTCCCCGGGGAGCGGGACCAATGAGCAGTTCTTC.

This rearrangement joins TRBV6-5 to TRBJ1-1; 7 bases are a match to TRBD1. Germline CDR1 MNHEY, CDR2 SVGAGI. V lost 1 base and J lost 7; bases outside the gene matches: 3. CDR3 length: 13 amino acids. In DNA form, the CDR3 reads TGTGCCAGCAGTTACTATGGGACAGTTGAAGCTTTCTTT. It encodes CASSYYGTVEAFF.

This clone was picked up a small number of times. The chain combines TRBV14 with TRBJ1-1; no reliable D call. The ends were cut back, 1 base at V and 4 bases at J, with 4 bases in the middle. Per germline, CDR1 SGHDN and CDR2 FVKESK. This CDR3 region has 12 residues. The CDR3 DNA is TGTGCCAGCAGCCAAGTTGGCACTGAAGCTTTCTTT. This gives the protein CASSQVGTEAFF. The complete variable domain, with remaining parts taken from reference TRBV14 and TRBJ1-1, reads EAGVTQFPSHSVIEKGQTVTLRCDPISGHDNLYWYRRVMGKEIKFLLHFVKESKQDESGMPNNRFLAERTGGTYSTLKVQPAELEDSGVYFCASSQVGTEAFFGQGTRLTVV.

V and J are TRBV19 and TRBJ1-5; D call uncertain. V lost 3 bases to trimming and J lost 3 bases, with 9 bases between them. Germline V gene sequence: CDR1 LNHDA, CDR2 SQIVND (reference sequence). This CDR3 comprises 14 residues. The CDR3 coding sequence is TGTGCCAGTAGTATCTACAGCTACAATCAGCCCCAGCATTTT. Translated: CASSIYSYNQPQHF.

The chain combines TRBV29-1 with TRBJ2-7; either TRBD1 or TRBD2 may fit D (5 bases each). The CDR3 is 13 residues long. V was shortened by 5 bases and J by 0 bases, with 11 bases between the two germline ends. The germline gives CDR1 SQVTM, CDR2 ANQGSEA. In DNA form, the CDR3 reads TGCAGCGTTTCCCGGGGCGACTCCTACGAGCAGTACTTC. Translated: CSVSRGDSYEQYF.